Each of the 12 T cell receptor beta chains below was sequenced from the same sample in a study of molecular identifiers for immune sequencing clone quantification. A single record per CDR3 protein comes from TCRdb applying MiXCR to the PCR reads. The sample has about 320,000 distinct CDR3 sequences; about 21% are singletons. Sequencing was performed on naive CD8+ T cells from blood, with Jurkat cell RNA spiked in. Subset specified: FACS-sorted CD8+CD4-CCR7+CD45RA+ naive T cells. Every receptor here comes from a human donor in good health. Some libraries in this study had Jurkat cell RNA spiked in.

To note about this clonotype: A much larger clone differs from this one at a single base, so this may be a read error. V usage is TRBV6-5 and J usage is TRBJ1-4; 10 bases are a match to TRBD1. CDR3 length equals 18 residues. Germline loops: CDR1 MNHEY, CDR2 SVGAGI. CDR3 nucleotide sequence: TGTGCCAGCAGTGCGACAGGGGGCGAGTGGAAAACTATTGAAAAACTGTTTTTT. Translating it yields CASSATGGEWKTIEKLFF.

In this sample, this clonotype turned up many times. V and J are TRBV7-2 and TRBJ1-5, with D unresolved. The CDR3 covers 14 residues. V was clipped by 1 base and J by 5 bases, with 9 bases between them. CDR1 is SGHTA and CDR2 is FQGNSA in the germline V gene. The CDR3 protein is CASSLGEGYQPQHF. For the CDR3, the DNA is TGTGCCAGCAGCTTAGGGGAGGGTTATCAGCCCCAGCATTTT. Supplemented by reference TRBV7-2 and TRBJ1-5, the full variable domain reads GAGVSQSPSNKVTEKGKDVELRCDPISGHTALYWYRQSLGQGLEFLIYFQGNSAPDKSGLPSDRFSAERTGGSVSTLTIQRTQQEDSAVYLCASSLGEGYQPQHFGDGTRLSIL.

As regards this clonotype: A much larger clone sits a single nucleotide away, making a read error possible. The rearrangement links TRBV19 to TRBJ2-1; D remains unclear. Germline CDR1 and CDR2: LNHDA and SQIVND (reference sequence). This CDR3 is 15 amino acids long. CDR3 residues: CASSILSTPYNGQFF. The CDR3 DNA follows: TGTGCCAGTAGTATTCTATCCACTCCCTACAATGGGCAGTTCTTC.

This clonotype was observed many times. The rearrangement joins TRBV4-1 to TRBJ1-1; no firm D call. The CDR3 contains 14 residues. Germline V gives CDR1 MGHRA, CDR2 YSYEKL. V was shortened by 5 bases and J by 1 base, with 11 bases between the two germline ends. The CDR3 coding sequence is TGCGCCAGCAGCACAGAAAAAACGAACACTGAAGCTTTCTTT. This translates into CASSTEKTNTEAFF.

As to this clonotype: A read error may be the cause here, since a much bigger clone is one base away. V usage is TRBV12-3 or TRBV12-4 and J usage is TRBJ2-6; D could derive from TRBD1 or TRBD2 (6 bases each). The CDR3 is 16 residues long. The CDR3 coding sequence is TGTGCCAGCAGCGGACCGTCCCCGTGGGGGGCCAACGTCCCGACTTTC. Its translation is CASSGPSPWGANVPTF.

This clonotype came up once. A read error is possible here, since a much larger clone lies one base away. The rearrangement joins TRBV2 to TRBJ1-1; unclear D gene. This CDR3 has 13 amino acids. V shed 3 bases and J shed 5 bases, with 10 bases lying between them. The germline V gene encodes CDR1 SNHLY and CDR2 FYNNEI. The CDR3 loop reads CASSEDRGTEAFF. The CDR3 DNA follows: TGTGCCAGCAGTGAGGATAGAGGTACTGAAGCTTTCTTT. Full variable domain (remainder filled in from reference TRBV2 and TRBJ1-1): EPEVTQTPSHQVTQMGQEVILRCVPISNHLYFYWYRQILGQKVEFLVSFYNNEISEKSEIFDDQFSVERPDGSNFTLKIRSTKLEDSAMYFCASSEDRGTEAFFGQGTRLTVV.

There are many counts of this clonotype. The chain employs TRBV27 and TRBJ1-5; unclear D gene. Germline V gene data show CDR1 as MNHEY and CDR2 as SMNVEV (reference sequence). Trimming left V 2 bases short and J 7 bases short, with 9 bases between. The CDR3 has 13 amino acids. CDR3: CASSLDVFQPQHF. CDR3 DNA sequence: TGTGCCAGCAGTTTAGACGTTTTCCAGCCCCAGCATTTT.

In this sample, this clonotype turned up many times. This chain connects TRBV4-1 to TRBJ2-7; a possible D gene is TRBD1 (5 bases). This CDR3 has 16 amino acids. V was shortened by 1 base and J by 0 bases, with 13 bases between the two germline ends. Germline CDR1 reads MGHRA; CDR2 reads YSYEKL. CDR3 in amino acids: CASSQAQGAFSYEQYF. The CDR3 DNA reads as TGCGCCAGCAGCCAAGCCCAGGGCGCCTTCTCCTACGAGCAGTACTTC.

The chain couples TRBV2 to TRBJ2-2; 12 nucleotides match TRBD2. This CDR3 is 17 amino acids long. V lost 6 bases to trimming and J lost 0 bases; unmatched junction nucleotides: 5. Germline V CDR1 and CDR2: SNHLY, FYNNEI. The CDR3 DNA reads TGTGCCAGCAGCTGGACTAGCGGGGACGCGAACACCGGGGAGCTGTTTTTT. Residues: CASSWTSGDANTGELFF.

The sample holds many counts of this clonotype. The DNA of the CDR3 is TGTGCTAGTGGTTCAGTACTAGATACGCAGTATTTT. This translates into CASGSVLDTQYF. The V and J genes are TRBV12-5 and TRBJ2-3; D is unclear. Trimming took 4 bases from V and 5 from J, leaving 7 bases between them. The CDR3 has 12 amino acids. CDR1 and CDR2 from the germline V gene are LGHNT and FRNRAP. Using reference TRBV12-5 and TRBJ2-3 for the parts outside the CDR3, the full variable domain is DARVTQTPRHKVTEMGQEVTMRCQPILGHNTVFWYRQTMMQGLELLAYFRNRAPLDDSGMPKDRFSAEMPDATLATLKIQPSEPRDSAVYFCASGSVLDTQYFGPGTRLTVL.

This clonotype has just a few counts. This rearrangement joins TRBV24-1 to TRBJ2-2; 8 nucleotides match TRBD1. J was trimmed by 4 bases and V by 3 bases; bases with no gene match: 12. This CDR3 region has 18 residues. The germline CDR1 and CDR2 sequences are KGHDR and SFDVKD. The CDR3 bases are TGTGCCACCAGTGATCCACCCGGACAGGGTGTGGGCACCGGGGAGCTGTTTTTT. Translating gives CATSDPPGQGVGTGELFF.

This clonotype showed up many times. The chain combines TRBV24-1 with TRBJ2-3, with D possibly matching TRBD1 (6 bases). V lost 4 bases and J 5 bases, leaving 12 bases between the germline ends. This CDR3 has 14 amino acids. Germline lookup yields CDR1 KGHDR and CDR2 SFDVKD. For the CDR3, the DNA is TGTGCCACCAGTGAGGGGGCGCAGGAAGATACGCAGTATTTT. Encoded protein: CATSEGAQEDTQYF.